Listed here are 29 T cell receptor beta chains from one sample, sequenced in a study of T cells in women clearing cervical HPV infection. Clones were sequenced by immunoSEQ multiplex PCR, and TCRdb holds only the in-frame ones, with some missing. The listing records about 40,000 clones. Input material: blood buffy coat. The receptors stem from a woman aged 18 to 75 with a cervical HPV16 infection that either progressed to CIN3+ or cleared (not recorded which).

Note on this clone: The CDR3 end lies 3 residues beyond the end of the read and is filled in from the germline J gene. The V and J genes are TRBV19 and TRBJ1-1; D is undetermined. Per the germline V gene, CDR1 is LNHDA and CDR2 is SQIVND (reference sequence). The CDR3 is made up of 14 amino acids. V lost 8 bases to trimming and J lost 0 bases, with 13 bases between them. The DNA read from the CDR3 is TGTGCCAGTCGCCGGACTCCTATGAACACTGAA. Protein: CASRRTPMNTE. In full, the CDR3 is CASRRTPMNTEAFF.

In the case of this clone: Read data end 3 residues before the CDR3 end; the end is taken from the germline J gene. This chain links TRBV18 with TRBJ1-5, with TRBD1 matching 9 bases. In germline, CDR1 is KGHSH, CDR2 LQKENI. The CDR3 is made up of 19 amino acids. The V and J ends lost 3 bases and 6 bases, in that order; junction bases with no gene match: 18. This chain's CDR3 is CASSPGGTGIPLTGQPQHF. The CDR3 DNA, read in part, is TGTGCCAGCTCACCGGGCGGGACAGGGATTCCCTTAACGGGTCAGCCC. Drawing the rest from reference TRBV18 and TRBJ1-5, the complete variable domain is NAGVMQNPRHLVRRRGQEARLRCSPMKGHSHVYWYRQLPEEGLKFMVYLQKENIIDESGMPKERFSAEFPKEGPSILRIQQVVRGDSAAYFCASSPGGTGIPLTGQPQHFGDGTRLSIL.

Concerning this clone itself: The read ends 3 residues early relative to the CDR3; the germline J gene fills the gap. The genes are TRBV11-3 and TRBJ2-1, with 12 positions matching TRBD2. Germline V lookup: CDR1 SGHNT, CDR2 YENEEA. CDR3 length: 15 amino acids. Germline trimming cut 4 bases from V and 7 bases from J; bases unmatched to any gene: 5. The sequenced CDR3 bases are TGTGCCAGCAGCTCCGGACTAGCGGGGATAAATGAG. Translated: CASSSGLAGINE. The full-length CDR3 reads as CASSSGLAGINEQFF.

A note on this clone: The read falls 3 residues short of the CDR3 end, and the missing part is taken from the germline J gene. The V and J genes are TRBV19 and TRBJ2-3; D is perhaps TRBD2 (7 bases). This CDR3 is built from 15 residues. V lost 8 bases, J lost 2 bases, and 17 bases lay in between. Germline V CDR1 and CDR2: LNHDA, SQIVND (reference sequence). CDR3 protein: CASSVGRGPTDTQYF. Partial CDR3 DNA: TGTGCCAGTTCGGTAGGGCGGGGGCCCACAGATACG.

Of note for this clone: The CDR3 extends 3 residues past the end of the read, so its final part is completed from the germline J gene. This chain joins TRBV7-2 and TRBJ2-2; TRBD2 is a possible D gene (5 bases). The CDR3 totals 15 residues. Germline CDR1 and CDR2: SGHTA and FQGNSA. Trimming left V 1 base short and J 4 bases short, with 10 bases between. CDR3 protein: CASSLVRTSTGELFF. CDR3 DNA, as far as it was read: TGTGCCAGCAGCTTAGTTAGGACTTCCACCGGGGAG.

Notes on this clone: Read coverage stops 3 residues before the CDR3 terminus; the germline J gene supplies the remainder. The J gene is TRBJ2-7, the V gene TRBV6-1; TRBD1 agrees at 8 bases. From germline, CDR1 is MNHNS and CDR2 SASEGT. The J segment lost 0 bases and the V segment lost 2 bases, leaving 6 bases of the junction unmatched. The CDR3 contains 16 residues. The CDR3 region is CASSERQGSLSYEQYF. The covered CDR3 bases are TGTGCCAGCAGTGAACGACAGGGGAGCCTCTCCTACGAG.

A note on this clone: The DNA ends 3 residues before the CDR3 does, and the rest of the CDR3 is filled in from the germline J gene. This rearrangement joins TRBV11-2 to TRBJ1-6; the D gene is possibly TRBD1 (5 bases). Trimming stripped 3 bases from V and 10 bases from J, with 13 bases between. This CDR3 is built from 14 residues. Germline lookup yields CDR1 SGHAT and CDR2 FQNNGV. CDR3 loop: CASSFMRGESPLHF. The sequenced part of the CDR3 DNA is TGTGCCAGCAGCTTCATGAGGGGCGAGTCACCC.

In the case of this clone: Read coverage stops 3 residues before the CDR3 terminus; the germline J gene supplies the remainder. The chain combines TRBV5-1 with TRBJ1-3, with a possible D match to TRBD1 (6 bases). The CDR3 extends over 16 amino acids. V dropped 0 bases and J dropped 0 bases, with 10 bases sitting between them. Germline CDR1 and CDR2: SGHRS and YFSETQ. The CDR3 is CASSLGTVNSGNTIYF. The sequenced CDR3 bases are TGCGCCAGCAGCTTGGGGACAGTCAACTCTGGAAACACC. Complete variable domain (other parts from reference TRBV5-1 and TRBJ1-3): KAGVTQTPRYLIKTRGQQVTLSCSPISGHRSVSWYQQTPGQGLQFLFEYFSETQRNKGNFPGRFSGRQFSNSRSEMNVSTLELGDSALYLCASSLGTVNSGNTIYFGEGSWLTVV.

Points on this clone: The read finishes 3 residues shy of the CDR3 end, and the germline J gene is used to complete it. The chain carries TRBV5-4 and TRBJ2-4; 9 bases align to TRBD1. The trim removed 4 bases at V and 6 bases at J, leaving 5 bases unmatched. Germline CDR1 is SGHNT and CDR2 is YYREEE (reference sequence). This CDR3 has 14 residues. The DNA read from the CDR3 is TGTGCCAGCAGCGACGGACAGGGGTTAAACATT. Translated, it gives CASSDGQGLNI. The full CDR3 is CASSDGQGLNIQYF.

Points on this clone: Read sequence stops 3 residues before the CDR3 end, and the germline J gene provides the missing end. Other DNA sequences within the sample encode an identical CDR3. The chain recombines TRBV12-3 or TRBV12-4 with TRBJ2-3, with 11 bases aligning to TRBD2. This CDR3 has 14 amino acids. Trimming at V came to 2 bases and at J to 5 bases, leaving 0 bases not matched to a gene. CDR3 DNA, as far as it was read: TGTGCCAGCAGTTTACTAGCGGGAGGAGATACG. Protein product: CASSLLAGGDT. The complete CDR3 reads CASSLLAGGDTQYF.

Notes on this clone: The CDR3 end lies 3 residues beyond the end of the read and is filled in from the germline J gene. The J gene is TRBJ2-7, the V gene TRBV7-9, with D hard to call. CDR1 is SEHNR and CDR2 is FQNEAQ in the germline V gene (reference sequence). This CDR3 contains 14 residues. Between the trimmed V and J ends, which lost 5 bases and 0 bases, there was a span of 11 bases. The sequenced CDR3 bases are TGTGCCAGCAGCGCCAGCGAGAGCTCCTACGAG. Its protein product is CASSASESSYE. The whole CDR3 sequence reads CASSASESSYEQYF. The whole variable domain, remainder taken from reference TRBV7-9 and TRBJ2-7, is DTGVSQNPRHKITKRGQNVTFRCDPISEHNRLYWYRQTLGQGPEFLTYFQNEAQLEKSRLLSDRFSAERPKGSFSTLEIQRTEQGDSAMYLCASSASESSYEQYFGPGTRLTVT.

Points on this clone: The read comes to an end 3 residues before the CDR3 does, leaving the germline J gene to fill in the end. This sequence joins TRBV2 and TRBJ1-3; the D gene is possibly TRBD1 (5 bases). Germline CDR1 and CDR2: SNHLY and FYNNEI. The CDR3 consists of 14 residues. The V end lost 10 bases, the J end lost 6 bases, and 19 bases lay between the germline ends. The CDR3 bases that were read are TGTGCCACCCGACAGATGGGGGGAGAAAACACC. It is translated as CATRQMGGENT. The whole CDR3 is CATRQMGGENTIYF.

Points on this clone: The read ends 3 residues shy of where the CDR3 ends; the end is completed using the germline J gene. This chain uses TRBV5-1 with TRBJ2-5, with D possibly TRBD1 on 6 matching bases. CDR1 and CDR2 from the germline V gene are SGHRS and YFSETQ. This CDR3 region has 15 residues. V was shortened by 0 bases and J by 0 bases, with 9 bases between the two germline ends. CDR3 residues: CASSLVAGDQETQYF. The CDR3 bases that were read are TGCGCCAGCAGCTTGGTGGCAGGGGACCAAGAGACC.

In the case of this clone: The DNA ends 3 residues before the CDR3 does, and the rest of the CDR3 is filled in from the germline J gene. The chain recombines TRBV7-3 with TRBJ2-2, with 8 bases aligning to TRBD2. The CDR3 loop spans 16 amino acids. Germline V gene lookup returns CDR1 SGHTA and CDR2 FQGTGA. After removal of 5 bases from V and 5 bases from J, the junction contained 10 bases not matched to a gene. The CDR3 sequence: CASSPRNAGGTGELFF. CDR3 bases read: TGTGCCAGCAGCCCACGTAACGCGGGAGGAACCGGGGAG.

Concerning this clone itself: The read gets to within 3 residues of the CDR3 end, and the germline J gene fills in the rest. The rearrangement joins TRBV28 to TRBJ1-2; D is ambiguous. V gave up 7 bases and J gave up 4 bases, with 10 bases separating them. CDR3 size: 12 residues. The germline gives CDR1 MDHEN, CDR2 SYDVKM. CDR3 sequence: CASTADTYGYTF. The CDR3 bases that were read are TGTGCCAGCACAGCAGACACCTATGGC.

As regards this clone: Read data end 3 residues before the CDR3 end; the end is taken from the germline J gene. V and J are TRBV5-5 and TRBJ2-7; TRBD1 might be the D (5 bases). Germline V lookup: CDR1 SGHKS, CDR2 YYEKEE (reference sequence). The CDR3 is 14 residues long. Trimming shortened V by 4 bases and J by 1 base, and 12 bases separated the two germline ends. The CDR3 region is CASSLGAGSYEQYF. The CDR3 DNA, read in part, is TGTGCCAGCAGCCTAGGCGCAGGGTCCTACGAG. Together with reference TRBV5-5 and TRBJ2-7, the CDR3 gives the full variable domain: DAGVTQSPTHLIKTRGQQVTLRCSPISGHKSVSWYQQVLGQGPQFIFQYYEKEERGRGNFPDRFSARQFPNYSSELNVNALLLGDSALYLCASSLGAGSYEQYFGPGTRLTVT.

The CDR3 spells CASSARPGQVEQYF. The sequenced part of the CDR3 DNA is TGTGCCAGCAGCGCCCGACCGGGACAGGTCGAG. V is TRBV11-1 and J is TRBJ2-7; 8 bases are shared with TRBD1. The read falls 3 residues short of the CDR3 end, and the missing part is taken from the germline J gene. The CDR3 spans 14 residues. The V gene's germline CDR1 is SGHAT and CDR2 FQDESV (reference sequence). J was trimmed by 6 bases and V by 5 bases; bases with no gene match: 9.

Turning to this clone: The read ends 3 residues early relative to the CDR3; the germline J gene fills the gap. The chain joins TRBV29-1 to TRBJ1-5, with 7 bases lining up with TRBD1. The CDR3 has 15 amino acids. After removal of 7 bases from V and 0 bases from J, the junction contained 9 bases not matched to a gene. Germline V gives CDR1 SQVTM, CDR2 ANQGSEA. The CDR3 spells CSDPGTAVSNQPQHF. The covered CDR3 bases are TGCAGCGACCCTGGGACAGCGGTTAGCAATCAGCCC.

A word on this clone: Sequencing ends 3 residues short of the CDR3 end; the germline J gene provides the rest. The chain carries TRBV7-2 and TRBJ1-4; tentatively, D is TRBD1 (5 bases). This CDR3 is built from 14 residues. Germline CDR1 is SGHTA and CDR2 is FQGNSA. V lost 6 bases and J 2 bases, leaving 10 bases between the germline ends. The chain's CDR3 is CASSHRHTNEKLFF. Partial CDR3 DNA: TGTGCCAGCAGTCACAGGCATACTAATGAAAAA.

About this clone: From the germline J gene comes the end of the CDR3, since the read stops 3 residues before it. This sequence joins TRBV5-1 and TRBJ2-1; TRBD1 matches at 8 bases. This CDR3 spans 16 amino acids. The ends lost 4 bases at V and 0 bases at J; junction bases unmatched: 6. CDR1 SGHRS and CDR2 YFSETQ come from the germline V gene. CDR3 region: CASSPQGAGSYNEQFF. The DNA read from the CDR3 is TGCGCCAGCAGCCCGCAGGGGGCTGGCTCCTACAATGAG.

To note about this clone: The CDR3 extends 3 residues past the end of the read, so its final part is completed from the germline J gene. The chain combines TRBV7-3 with TRBJ2-1; TRBD1 matches 9 bases. V gave up 5 bases and J gave up 3 bases; unmatched junction bases: 5. This CDR3 comprises 15 residues. Germline CDR1 and CDR2: SGHTA and FQGTGA. The DNA read from the CDR3 is TGTGCCAGCAGCCCAGGACAGGGGAGCTACAATGAG. It is translated as CASSPGQGSYNE. The full CDR3 is CASSPGQGSYNEQFF.

Note on this clone: The CDR3 extends 3 residues past the end of the read, so its final part is completed from the germline J gene. The chain is built from TRBV7-8 and TRBJ2-3; 13 bases align to TRBD2. V shed 4 bases and J 2 bases; nucleotides not matched to a gene: 3. The germline V gene encodes CDR1 SGHVS and CDR2 FQNEAQ. This CDR3 has 16 residues. The CDR3 protein is CASSSGLAGNTDTQYF. The part of the CDR3 DNA that was read is TGTGCCAGCAGCTCGGGACTAGCGGGGAACACAGATACG. The whole variable domain, filled in from reference TRBV7-8 and TRBJ2-3, reads GAGVSQSPRYKVAKRGQDVALRCDPISGHVSLFWYQQALGQGPEFLTYFQNEAQLDKSGLPSDRFFAERPEGSVSTLKIQRTQQEDSAVYLCASSSGLAGNTDTQYFGPGTRLTVL.

About this clone: The read finishes 3 residues shy of the CDR3 end, and the germline J gene is used to complete it. The chain is built from TRBV28 and TRBJ2-7; TRBD1 or TRBD2 may be the D gene (6 bases each). V lost 5 bases to trimming and J lost 4 bases, with 15 bases between them. This CDR3 has 14 residues. The germline V gene has CDR1 MDHEN and CDR2 SYDVKM. The chain's CDR3 is CASSKDQGRYEQYF. CDR3 DNA, as far as it was read: TGTGCCAGCAGTAAAGACCAGGGGAGGTACGAG.

Partial CDR3 DNA: TGTGCCAGCAGCGGGGGGGGCACTGAA. It specifies CASSGGGTE. The full CDR3 reads CASSGGGTEAFF. This chain links TRBV7-9 with TRBJ1-1, with D maybe TRBD1 (5 bases). The read ends 3 residues before the CDR3 terminus; that terminus is restored from the germline J gene. Trimming cost V 5 bases and J 4 bases, with 8 bases left between them. Germline assignment: CDR1 SEHNR and CDR2 FQNEAQ (reference sequence). This CDR3 is built from 12 residues.

In the case of this clone: Read sequence stops 3 residues before the CDR3 end, and the germline J gene provides the missing end. The rearrangement joins TRBV10-3 to TRBJ2-5; 12 bases are shared with TRBD2. In germline, CDR1 is ENHRY, CDR2 SYGVKD. This CDR3 comprises 14 residues. The V segment lost 10 bases and the J segment 7 bases; nucleotides outside the gene matches: 10. The CDR3 reads CATTTSGSSGTQYF. The sequenced CDR3 bases are TGTGCCACCACGACTAGCGGGAGTAGTGGGACC.

A remark on this clone: The read finishes 3 residues shy of the CDR3 end, and the germline J gene is used to complete it. The chain couples TRBV5-1 to TRBJ1-1; D not resolved. Germline CDR1 is SGHRS and CDR2 is YFSETQ. The CDR3 totals 12 residues. Trimming took off 0 bases at V and 4 bases at J, with 4 bases between the two ends. Incomplete CDR3 DNA: TGCGCCAGCAGCTTGGACTTCACTGAA. As protein: CASSLDFTE. Given in full, the CDR3 is CASSLDFTEAFF.

Details on this clone: The DNA ends 3 residues before the CDR3 does, and the rest of the CDR3 is filled in from the germline J gene. The chain carries TRBV6-1 and TRBJ1-5, with 9 bases lining up with TRBD1. The CDR3 consists of 15 residues. CDR1 is MNHNS and CDR2 is SASEGT in the germline V gene. Unmatched junction bases numbered 5, after V lost 4 bases and J lost 4 bases. The CDR3 DNA, read in part, is TGTGCCAGCAGTGTAGGGACAGGGCTTAATCAGCCC. Translating it yields CASSVGTGLNQP. The whole CDR3 reads CASSVGTGLNQPQHF.

Comment on this clone: The read falls 3 residues short of the CDR3 end, and the missing part is taken from the germline J gene. V usage is TRBV2 and J usage is TRBJ2-7; 8 nucleotides line up with TRBD2. Germline V lookup: CDR1 SNHLY, CDR2 FYNNEI. Trimming took 0 bases from V and 0 from J; bases not matched to a gene: 4. The CDR3 has 16 amino acids. The part of the CDR3 DNA that was read is TGTGCCAGCAGTGAAGCCGACAGCGGGAGCTCCTACGAG. This codes for CASSEADSGSSYE. The complete CDR3 sequence is CASSEADSGSSYEQYF.

A remark on this clone: The junction differs from germline at one of its ends, possibly a read error. The read terminates 3 residues ahead of where the CDR3 ends, so the germline J gene completes it. Distinct nucleotide sequences in the sample also encode this CDR3. This chain links TRBV20-1 with TRBJ2-7; D call uncertain. This CDR3 is 16 amino acids long. In germline, CDR1 is DFQATT, CDR2 SNEGSKA (reference sequence). Partial CDR3 DNA: TGCAGCGCTAGAGATATTCGGCAGCGTGATTACCACGAG. Protein: CSARDIRQRDYHE. The complete CDR3 sequence is CSARDIRQRDYHEQYF.